This TCR beta chain derives from a study of early T cells in non-severe SARS-CoV-2 infection. Overall study context: From unsorted whole blood, bulk RNA was sequenced, and the chains remained unpaired.

As regards this clonotype: Its cognate antigen is unknown.

Germline lookup yields CDR1 SGHAT and CDR2 FQNNGV. The CDR3 is 14 residues long. V was clipped by 4 bases and J by 4 bases, with 14 bases between them. Researchers attached unique molecular identifiers to individual cDNA molecules. TCRdb recomputed calls from the 5' RACE reads with MiXCR, one row per CDR3 protein. The sample includes about 52,000 distinct CDR3 sequences, 7.5% to 9.5% of them seen just once. Notes on the study in general: CD4 and private specificities were missed by VDJdb matching, which favored anti-spike CD8 responses.

The sequence came from an adult who was a healthcare worker with PCR-confirmed SARS-CoV-2 infection or an uninfected control (not recorded which). Source material: whole blood. The V and J genes are TRBV11-2 and TRBJ2-7, with D possibly being TRBD2 (5 bases). The CDR3: CASSSTRDVYEQYF. The CDR3 bases are TGTGCCAGCAGCTCCACCCGGGATGTTTACGAGCAGTACTTC.